This record covers a single T cell receptor beta chain. The data stem from a study of CXCR3-negative and CXCR3-positive naive CD8 T cells. The germline V gene has CDR1 MNHEY and CDR2 SVGAGI. The CDR3 runs 14 residues. The TRB cDNA libraries were prepared by 5' RACE with UMI labels. TCRdb reprocessed the 5' RACE reads and stores each CDR3 protein as one record, lacking DNA. Its clone listing holds about 5,800 distinct CDR3 sequences. The source material was naive CXCR3- CD8+ T cells from blood. Subset indicated: CD45RO-CCR7+CD27+CD95- naive CD8+ T cells lacking CXCR3 (TNR3-). V is TRBV6-5 and J is TRBJ1-1; absent DNA, TCRdb's TRBD1 call cannot be checked. This receptor was identified in a human donor in good health. Some clones in this sample may be carry-over from other donors' samples. The CDR3 sequence: CASSWGRPNTEAFF.